This T cell receptor (beta chain) came from a study of healthy donors' naive CD4 and CD8 T cells. The CDR3 consists of 14 residues. V lost 7 bases, J lost 6 bases, and 11 bases stayed unmatched. CDR1 and CDR2 (germline): LNHDA, SQIVND (reference sequence). TCR libraries were built from 400 to 650 ng of total RNA by linear amplification. TCRdb independently ran MiXCR on the reads; one entry per CDR3 protein. The sample records 200,000 or so distinct CDR3 sequences, nearly 75% being singletons. The specimen sequenced was naive CD4+ and CD8+ T cells sorted from blood, pooled from several donors. The V gene is TRBV19, the J gene TRBJ1-1; TRBD1 aligns across 7 bases. The clonotype was recovered from a pool of human donors in good health; the sample pools cells from several healthy donors. CDR3 protein: CASTPISRGAEAFF. The CDR3 DNA sequence: TGTGCCAGTACCCCTATATCCAGGGGGGCTGAAGCTTTCTTT.